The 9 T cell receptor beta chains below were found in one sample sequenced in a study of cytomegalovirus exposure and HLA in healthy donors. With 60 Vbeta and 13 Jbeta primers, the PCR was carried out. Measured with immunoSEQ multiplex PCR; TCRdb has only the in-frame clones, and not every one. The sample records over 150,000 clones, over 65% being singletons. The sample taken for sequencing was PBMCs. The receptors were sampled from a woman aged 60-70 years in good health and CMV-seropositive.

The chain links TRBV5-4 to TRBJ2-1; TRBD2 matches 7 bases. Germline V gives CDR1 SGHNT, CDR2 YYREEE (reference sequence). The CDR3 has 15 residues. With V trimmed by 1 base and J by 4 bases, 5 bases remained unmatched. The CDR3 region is CASSLTGGSYNEQFF. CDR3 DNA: TGTGCCAGCAGCTTGACAGGCGGGAGTTACAATGAGCAGTTCTTC.

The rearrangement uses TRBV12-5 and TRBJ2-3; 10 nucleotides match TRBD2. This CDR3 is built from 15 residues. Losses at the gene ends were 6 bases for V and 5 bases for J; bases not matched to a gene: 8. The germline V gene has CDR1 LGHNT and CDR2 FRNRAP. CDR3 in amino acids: CASGSGLAGVDTQYF. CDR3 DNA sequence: TGTGCTAGTGGGAGCGGGCTAGCGGGAGTAGATACGCAGTATTTT.

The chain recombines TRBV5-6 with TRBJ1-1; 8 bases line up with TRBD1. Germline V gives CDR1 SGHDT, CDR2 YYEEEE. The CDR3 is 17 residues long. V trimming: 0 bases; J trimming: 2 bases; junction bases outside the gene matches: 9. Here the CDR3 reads CASSLGPQGAINTEAFF. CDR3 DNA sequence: TGTGCCAGCAGCTTGGGGCCTCAGGGGGCGATCAACACTGAAGCTTTCTTT.

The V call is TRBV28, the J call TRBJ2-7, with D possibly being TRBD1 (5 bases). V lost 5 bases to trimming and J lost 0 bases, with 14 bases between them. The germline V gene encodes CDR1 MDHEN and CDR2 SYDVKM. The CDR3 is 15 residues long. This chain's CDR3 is CASSGLGLYSYEQYF. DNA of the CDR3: TGTGCCAGCAGTGGATTGGGGCTATACTCCTACGAGCAGTACTTC.

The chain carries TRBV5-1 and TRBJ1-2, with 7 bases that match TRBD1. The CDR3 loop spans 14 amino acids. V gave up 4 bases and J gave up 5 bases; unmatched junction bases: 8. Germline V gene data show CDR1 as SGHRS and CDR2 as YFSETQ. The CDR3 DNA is TGCGCCAGCAGCGAGACAGGGCCGGGGTATGGCTACACCTTC. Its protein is CASSETGPGYGYTF.

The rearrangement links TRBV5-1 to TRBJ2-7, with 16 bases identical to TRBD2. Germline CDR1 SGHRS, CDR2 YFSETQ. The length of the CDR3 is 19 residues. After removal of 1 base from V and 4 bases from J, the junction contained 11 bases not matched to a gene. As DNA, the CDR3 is TGCGCCAGCAGCTTGACGGGACTAGCGGGAGGGACAGTAGGGTACGAGCAGTACTTC. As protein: CASSLTGLAGGTVGYEQYF.

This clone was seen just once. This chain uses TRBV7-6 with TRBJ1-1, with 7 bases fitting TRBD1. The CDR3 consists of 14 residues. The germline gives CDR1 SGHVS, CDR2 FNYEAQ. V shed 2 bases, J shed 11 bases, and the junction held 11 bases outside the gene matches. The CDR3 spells CASSLTDRAGNAFF. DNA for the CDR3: TGTGCCAGCAGCTTAACCGACAGGGCGGGTAACGCTTTCTTT. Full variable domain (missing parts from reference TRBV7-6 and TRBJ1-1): GAGVSQSPRYKVTKRGQDVALRCDPISGHVSLYWYRQALGQGPEFLTYFNYEAQQDKSGLPNDRFSAERPEGSISTLTIQRTEQRDSAMYRCASSLTDRAGNAFFGQGTRLTVV.

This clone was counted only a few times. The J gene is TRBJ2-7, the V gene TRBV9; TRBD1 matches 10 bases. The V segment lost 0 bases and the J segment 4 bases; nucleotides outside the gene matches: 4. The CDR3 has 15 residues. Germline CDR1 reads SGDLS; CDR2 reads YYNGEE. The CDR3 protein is CASSVDGQGGYEQYF. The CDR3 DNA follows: TGTGCCAGCAGCGTAGACGGACAGGGGGGGTACGAGCAGTACTTC.

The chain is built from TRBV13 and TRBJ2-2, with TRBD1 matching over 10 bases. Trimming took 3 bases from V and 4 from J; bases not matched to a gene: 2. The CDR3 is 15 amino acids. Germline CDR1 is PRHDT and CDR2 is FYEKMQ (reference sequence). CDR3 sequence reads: CASSFRTGGTGELFF. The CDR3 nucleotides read TGTGCCAGCAGCTTTAGGACAGGGGGCACCGGGGAGCTGTTTTTT.